This is a list of T cell receptor beta chains from one sample in a study of blood T cell repertoires in COVID-19. TCRdb keeps only in-frame clones here, not all; method: immunoSEQ multiplex PCR. The repertoire includes a few hundred thousand clones, 84% of them detected once, and approximately 20% sits in the top ten. Source material: peripheral blood. Receptors were obtained from a man aged 25-45 years with active or convalescent COVID-19. The CDR3 runs from the conserved cysteine through the conserved F or W. D genes are given only for firm matches. Size is stated for part of the rows, as once, few or many counts, or as a class when the clone is expanded.

d_gene: NA
v_gene: TRBV7-6
j_gene: TRBJ2-2
abundance: NA
CDR3aa: CASSFVSAGSATGELFF
CDR3nt: TGTGCCAGCAGCTTTGTTTCCGCAGGGTCGGCCACCGGGGAGCTGTTTTTT

d_gene: NA
v_gene: TRBV27
j_gene: TRBJ1-1
abundance: NA
CDR3aa: CASSPGFMNTEAFF
CDR3nt: TGTGCCAGCAGCCCAGGGTTCATGAACACTGAAGCTTTCTTT

d_gene: TRBD1
v_gene: TRBV2
j_gene: TRBJ1-2
abundance: NA
CDR3aa: CASRADRVGYGYTF
CDR3nt: TGTGCCAGCAGGGCGGACAGGGTTGGCTATGGCTACACCTTC

d_gene: NA
v_gene: TRBV5-5
j_gene: TRBJ1-6
abundance: few
CDR3aa: CASSFSNSPLHF
CDR3nt: TGTGCCAGCAGCTTCTCCAATTCACCCCTCCACTTT

d_gene: NA
v_gene: TRBV28
j_gene: TRBJ2-7
abundance: NA
CDR3aa: CASSLFRASDEQYF
CDR3nt: TGTGCCAGCAGTTTATTCAGGGCGTCTGACGAGCAGTACTTC

d_gene: TRBD2
v_gene: TRBV18
j_gene: TRBJ2-1
abundance: once
CDR3aa: CASSPGLAANEQFF
CDR3nt: TGTGCCAGCTCACCGGGACTAGCCGCCAATGAGCAGTTCTTC

d_gene: TRBD2
v_gene: TRBV6-1
j_gene: TRBJ2-6
abundance: once
CDR3aa: CASSVLAGGLPSGANVLTF
CDR3nt: TGTGCCAGCAGTGTCCTAGCGGGGGGGCTTCCTTCTGGGGCCAACGTCCTGACTTTC

d_gene: TRBD1
v_gene: TRBV5-1
j_gene: TRBJ1-5
abundance: NA
CDR3aa: CASSLQGDSNQPQHF
CDR3nt: TGCGCCAGCAGCTTACAGGGGGATAGCAATCAGCCCCAGCATTTT

d_gene: TRBD2
v_gene: TRBV19
j_gene: TRBJ2-7
abundance: NA
CDR3aa: CASSALAGAAEQYF
CDR3nt: TGTGCCAGTAGTGCACTAGCGGGAGCTGCCGAGCAGTACTTC

d_gene: NA
v_gene: TRBV6-5
j_gene: TRBJ2-2
abundance: NA
CDR3aa: CASVQGVNTGELFF
CDR3nt: TGTGCCAGCGTTCAAGGGGTGAACACCGGGGAGCTGTTTTTT

d_gene: TRBD1
v_gene: TRBV7-8
j_gene: TRBJ1-4
abundance: NA
CDR3aa: CASSLTGGRSEKLFF
CDR3nt: TGTGCCAGCAGTTTAACAGGGGGCCGGAGTGAAAAACTGTTTTTT

d_gene: TRBD1
v_gene: TRBV7-2
j_gene: TRBJ1-1
abundance: NA
CDR3aa: CASSLWAFLQGRLTEAFF
CDR3nt: TGTGCCAGCAGCTTATGGGCCTTTCTACAGGGGAGGCTTACTGAAGCTTTCTTT

d_gene: NA
v_gene: TRBV18
j_gene: TRBJ2-3
abundance: NA
CDR3aa: CASSPGSTRITDTQYF
CDR3nt: TGTGCCAGCTCACCAGGGTCTACGAGGATCACAGATACGCAGTATTTT

d_gene: TRBD2
v_gene: TRBV29-1
j_gene: TRBJ2-3
abundance: NA
CDR3aa: CSVMGLAGVPQYF
CDR3nt: TGCAGCGTGATGGGACTAGCGGGGGTTCCGCAGTATTTT

d_gene: TRBD2
v_gene: TRBV2
j_gene: TRBJ2-5
abundance: NA
CDR3aa: CASSEGRGAFETQYF
CDR3nt: TGTGCCAGCAGTGAGGGGCGGGGGGCCTTTGAGACCCAGTACTTC

d_gene: TRBD1
v_gene: TRBV7-9
j_gene: TRBJ1-1
abundance: NA
CDR3aa: CASRSTTAGTENTEAFF
CDR3nt: TGTGCCAGCAGATCGACAACGGCAGGGACAGAGAACACTGAAGCTTTCTTT

d_gene: NA
v_gene: TRBV18
j_gene: TRBJ2-5
abundance: NA
CDR3aa: CASSPRVETQYF
CDR3nt: TGTGCCAGCTCACCGAGGGTAGAGACCCAGTACTTC

d_gene: TRBD2
v_gene: TRBV7-3
j_gene: TRBJ2-3
abundance: NA
CDR3aa: CASSFGSGKGTQYF
CDR3nt: TGTGCCAGCAGCTTCGGTAGCGGGAAGGGGACGCAGTATTTT

d_gene: NA
v_gene: TRBV19
j_gene: TRBJ1-2
abundance: NA
CDR3aa: CASSIWSGDYGYTF
CDR3nt: TGTGCCAGTAGTATTTGGTCCGGGGACTATGGCTACACCTTC

d_gene: NA
v_gene: TRBV7-2
j_gene: TRBJ1-1
abundance: NA
CDR3aa: CASSLLWGANTEAFF
CDR3nt: TGTGCCAGCAGCTTATTATGGGGCGCGAACACTGAAGCTTTCTTT

d_gene: NA
v_gene: TRBV12-3/TRBV12-4
j_gene: TRBJ2-3
abundance: NA
CDR3aa: CASSLHADTQYF
CDR3nt: TGTGCCAGCAGTTTACATGCAGATACGCAGTATTTT

d_gene: NA
v_gene: TRBV24-1
j_gene: TRBJ2-7
abundance: NA
CDR3aa: CATSDSGISYEQYF
CDR3nt: TGTGCCACCAGTGATTCAGGAATATCCTACGAGCAGTACTTC

d_gene: NA
v_gene: TRBV9
j_gene: TRBJ1-2
abundance: NA
CDR3aa: CASSATHERGGYTF
CDR3nt: TGTGCCAGCAGCGCCACCCATGAGCGGGGAGGCTACACCTTC

d_gene: TRBD1
v_gene: TRBV7-9
j_gene: TRBJ1-3
abundance: few
CDR3aa: CASSLQGGSGNTIYF
CDR3nt: TGTGCCAGCAGCCTCCAGGGGGGCTCTGGAAACACCATATATTTT